This T cell receptor (beta chain) was identified during a study of human T cells and chemical hapten exposure. Points from the study as a whole: Sensitizing with DPC caused no change in TCRs above 1 in 1000 frequency.

The V end was cut by 4 bases, the J end by 0 bases, with 13 bases between. Per germline, CDR1 DFQATT and CDR2 SNEGSKA (reference sequence). The CDR3 contains 14 residues. Each CDR3 protein is one row after TCRdb ran MiXCR on the RACE reads. In the table there are more than 70,000 distinct CDR3 sequences, roughly 10% of which are singletons. Time point given: patch test 1, 2 weeks after DPC sensitization. Sample treatment: therapeutic diphenylcyclopropenone sensitization with weekly scalp DPC. As concerns this clonotype: What it recognizes is unknown.

The chain recombines TRBV20-1 with TRBJ2-7; a possible D gene is TRBD1 (5 bases). The sample in question was whole blood, obtained in connection with sensitization to the hapten diphenylcyclopropenone (DPC). This receptor was taken from a woman aged 55-69 years with alopecia areata. Some clones in this sample may be carry-over from other donors' samples. The CDR3 sequence is CSATTVKSSYEQYF. The CDR3 coding sequence is TGCAGTGCTACGACAGTAAAGAGCTCCTACGAGCAGTACTTC.